A selection of T cell receptor beta chains follows, all from one sample in a study of T cell responses to AZD1222 COVID-19 vaccine. Produced via immunoSEQ multiplex PCR; TCRdb's table is partial and in-frame only. This repertoire shows under 200,000 clones, around 92% found once; its top ten account for approximately 1.4%. The sequences come from peripheral blood, collected on day 0 of AZD1222 vaccination. The receptors shown here come from an adult in good health. Each CDR3 is given with its conserved first and last residue. The order of the fields is D gene, V gene, clone size, J gene, CDR3 protein, CDR3 DNA. A D gene is named only where the DNA matches it firmly. Rows may omit the clone size; those that give it use once, few, many or a size class.

d_gene: .; v_gene: TRBV6-1; abundance: .; j_gene: TRBJ1-6; CDR3aa: CASSDRQGPFTYNSPLHF; CDR3nt: TGTGCCAGCAGTGATCGGCAGGGGCCCTTCACCTATAATTCACCCCTCCACTTT
d_gene: TRBD1; v_gene: TRBV15; abundance: .; j_gene: TRBJ2-2; CDR3aa: CATSRAQGDTGELFF; CDR3nt: TGTGCCACCAGCAGAGCACAGGGGGACACCGGGGAGCTGTTTTTT
d_gene: .; v_gene: TRBV5-4; abundance: .; j_gene: TRBJ2-5; CDR3aa: CASSLQETQYF; CDR3nt: TGTGCCAGCAGCCTTCAAGAGACCCAGTACTTC
d_gene: .; v_gene: TRBV6-5; abundance: .; j_gene: TRBJ1-6; CDR3aa: CASSSPGRRVGSPLHF; CDR3nt: TGTGCCAGCAGTTCTCCGGGACGTCGGGTTGGTTCACCCCTCCACTTT
d_gene: .; v_gene: TRBV28; abundance: .; j_gene: TRBJ1-5; CDR3aa: CASKVNSNQPQHF; CDR3nt: TGTGCCAGCAAGGTGAATAGCAATCAGCCCCAGCATTTT
d_gene: .; v_gene: TRBV5-6; abundance: .; j_gene: TRBJ1-6; CDR3aa: CASSLALAAKRNSPLHF; CDR3nt: TGTGCCAGCAGCTTGGCGTTGGCAGCCAAACGCAATTCACCCCTCCACTTT
d_gene: TRBD1; v_gene: TRBV7-2; abundance: .; j_gene: TRBJ1-1; CDR3aa: CASRKGGGRGNTEAFF; CDR3nt: TGTGCCAGCAGGAAAGGAGGGGGCCGAGGGAACACTGAAGCTTTCTTT
d_gene: TRBD2; v_gene: TRBV6-2/TRBV6-3; abundance: once; j_gene: TRBJ2-5; CDR3aa: CASSLLAGGRETQYF; CDR3nt: TGTGCCAGCAGTCTACTAGCGGGGGGGCGTGAGACCCAGTACTTC
d_gene: .; v_gene: TRBV5-1; abundance: .; j_gene: TRBJ2-7; CDR3aa: CASSLAPAYEQYF; CDR3nt: TGCGCCAGCAGCTTGGCTCCAGCCTACGAGCAGTACTTC
d_gene: TRBD1; v_gene: TRBV18; abundance: .; j_gene: TRBJ1-2; CDR3aa: CASSPIRGQEVGYGYTF; CDR3nt: TGTGCCAGCTCACCGATCCGGGGACAGGAAGTGGGCTATGGCTACACCTTC
d_gene: .; v_gene: TRBV7-9; abundance: .; j_gene: TRBJ1-3; CDR3aa: CASSPSYSGNTIYF; CDR3nt: TGTGCCAGCAGCCCATCTTACTCTGGAAACACCATATATTTT
d_gene: .; v_gene: TRBV6-4; abundance: .; j_gene: TRBJ1-6; CDR3aa: CASSADRTFGSPLHF; CDR3nt: TGTGCCAGCAGTGCGGACAGAACTTTCGGTTCACCCCTCCACTTT
d_gene: .; v_gene: TRBV21-1; abundance: .; j_gene: TRBJ1-2; CDR3aa: CASSKRGAGGAYGYTF; CDR3nt: TGTGCCAGCAGCAAAAGGGGGGCAGGGGGCGCCTATGGCTACACCTTC
d_gene: .; v_gene: TRBV7-2; abundance: .; j_gene: TRBJ2-7; CDR3aa: CASSNMGGGMYEQYF; CDR3nt: TGTGCCAGCAGCAACATGGGGGGCGGGATGTACGAGCAGTACTTC
d_gene: TRBD1; v_gene: TRBV27; abundance: .; j_gene: TRBJ1-5; CDR3aa: CASSFRQGDQPQHF; CDR3nt: TGTGCCAGCAGTTTTAGACAGGGGGATCAGCCCCAGCATTTT
d_gene: .; v_gene: TRBV20-1; abundance: .; j_gene: TRBJ1-2; CDR3aa: CSASLGGPYGYTF; CDR3nt: TGCAGTGCTAGTCTGGGTGGACCCTATGGCTACACCTTC
d_gene: .; v_gene: TRBV7-9; abundance: once; j_gene: TRBJ2-6; CDR3aa: CASSRGIGANVLTF; CDR3nt: TGTGCCAGCAGTCGGGGTATCGGGGCCAACGTCCTGACTTTC